This T cell receptor (beta chain) originates from a study of blood T cell repertoires in COVID-19. Study context: PBMCs, B-cell-depleted T cells, or T cells provided the cDNA or gDNA that made up the material.

The CDR3 has 11 amino acids. The V end lost 2 bases, the J end lost 5 bases, and 6 bases lay between the germline ends. CDR1 and CDR2 from the germline V gene are SQVTM and ANQGSEA. Seattle researchers signed up patients amid active infection and tracked them longitudinally. Per the original methods: Estimates of nucleated cell counts were drawn from the amplification of reference gene primers. Measured with immunoSEQ multiplex PCR; TCRdb has only the in-frame clones, and not every one. V and J calls and clone size are given by that table; D and trimming were obtained from the DNA. This table holds about 150,000 clones, roughly 83% found once.

The sequencing sample was made of peripheral blood. The receptor was derived from an older woman with COVID-19, enrolled during active disease. The rearrangement links TRBV29-1 to TRBJ1-2; the D gene is possibly TRBD1 (5 bases). Here the CDR3 DNA reads TGCAGCGTTGAACAGGGTTATGGCTACACCTTC. Amino acids: CSVEQGYGYTF.